A single sample gave rise to the 28 T cell receptor beta chains below, sequenced in a study of blood T cell repertoires in COVID-19. Only in-frame clones appear in the TCRdb table, and some are missing; sequencing was by immunoSEQ multiplex PCR. The table includes approximately 120,000 clones, more than 75% detected once. Input material: peripheral blood. All receptors derive from a human donor in a cohort sampled during active COVID-19.

The chain combines TRBV7-9 with TRBJ2-1, with 7 bases matching TRBD1. The junction had 2 bases not matched to a gene; V was cut back by 6 bases and J by 3 bases. This CDR3 comprises 13 residues. Germline CDR1 SEHNR, CDR2 FQNEAQ (reference sequence). The DNA for the CDR3 is TGTGCCAGCAGAGGGACAGACTACAATGAGCAGTTCTTC. Protein product: CASRGTDYNEQFF.

V usage is TRBV20-1 and J usage is TRBJ2-3; no clear D. CDR1 and CDR2 from the germline V gene are DFQATT and SNEGSKA (reference sequence). The CDR3 contains 11 residues. V shed 5 bases and J shed 6 bases, with 9 bases lying between them. CDR3 sequence: CSAGPSDTQYF. The CDR3 nucleotides read TGCAGTGCTGGCCCCTCCGATACGCAGTATTTT.

The rearrangement joins TRBV18 to TRBJ2-1; TRBD2 is a possible D gene (6 bases). CDR3 length equals 16 residues. Per the germline V gene, CDR1 is KGHSH and CDR2 is LQKENI. V was trimmed by 2 bases and J by 0 bases, leaving 11 bases between them. CDR3 loop: CASSPRRGSSYNEQFF. CDR3 bases: TGTGCCAGCTCACCAAGACGGGGGAGCTCCTACAATGAGCAGTTCTTC.

The J gene is TRBJ1-1, the V gene TRBV11-3; D may be TRBD1 (5 bases). CDR3 length equals 15 residues. V was pared by 1 base and J by 3 bases, with 12 bases between. Germline-derived CDR1 and CDR2 are SGHNT and YENEEA. The CDR3 DNA reads as TGTGCCAGCAGCTTAGTAGGAGGGGCGGACACTGAAGCTTTCTTT. It yields the protein CASSLVGGADTEAFF.

This clone was seen repeatedly, ten times or more. J is TRBJ1-2 and V is TRBV5-4; a weak D match, TRBD1 (6 bases). CDR3 size: 15 residues. CDR1 is SGHNT, CDR2 YYREEE, per germline (reference sequence). V shed 0 bases and J shed 2 bases, with 11 bases lying between them. For the CDR3, the DNA is TGTGCCAGCAGCTTGGATGGGGGACACAACTATGGCTACACCTTC. It specifies CASSLDGGHNYGYTF.

This chain connects TRBV15 to TRBJ2-5, with D possibly TRBD1 on 5 matching bases. The ends were cut back, 2 bases at V and 9 bases at J, with 13 bases in the middle. The CDR3 has 13 residues. Germline V gene data show CDR1 as LNHNV and CDR2 as YYDKDF (reference sequence). The DNA of the CDR3 is TGTGCCACCAGCAGAAAACAGGTTTCTTCCCAGTACTTC. Translation gives CATSRKQVSSQYF.

V and J are TRBV3-1 (or the pseudogene TRBV3-2) and TRBJ2-3; TRBD2 is a possible D gene (6 bases). CDR1 and CDR2 from the germline V gene are LGHDT and YNNKEL (reference sequence). Trimming removed 3 bases at V and 3 bases at J, with 7 bases between. The CDR3 runs 13 residues. CDR3 region: CASSHRGTDTQYF. CDR3 in DNA: TGTGCCAGCAGCCACCGGGGGACAGATACGCAGTATTTT.

The chain carries TRBV9 and TRBJ2-3, with 7 nucleotides matching TRBD2. V shed 0 bases and J 6 bases; nucleotides not matched to a gene: 4. CDR3 length equals 14 residues. Germline CDR1 reads SGDLS; CDR2 reads YYNGEE. The chain's CDR3 is CASSVVAGVDTQYF. CDR3 nucleotides: TGTGCCAGCAGCGTAGTTGCGGGAGTTGATACGCAGTATTTT.

V usage is TRBV7-3 and J usage is TRBJ2-7, with D tentatively TRBD2 (6 bases). Per the germline V gene, CDR1 is SGHTA and CDR2 is FQGTGA. The V and J ends lost 5 bases and 0 bases respectively, with 11 bases between them. The CDR3 spans 14 residues. The CDR3 sequence is CASSRDSLSYEQYF. For the CDR3, the DNA is TGTGCCAGCAGCCGGGACTCCCTCTCCTACGAGCAGTACTTC.

The J gene is TRBJ2-7, the V gene TRBV19, with TRBD1 as a possible D gene (7 bases). Trimming removed 4 bases from V and 10 bases from J, with 17 bases in between. The CDR3 length is 13 residues. Germline CDR1 reads LNHDA; CDR2 reads SQIVND (reference sequence). The DNA for the CDR3 is TGTGCCAGTAGTACACAGGGGACTCCCCTACAGTACTTC. Its protein is CASSTQGTPLQYF.

This chain joins TRBV28 and TRBJ1-3; tentative D call: TRBD1 (6 bases). The V gene's germline CDR1 is MDHEN and CDR2 SYDVKM. V was trimmed by 3 bases and J by 0 bases, leaving 9 bases between them. The CDR3 sequence is 15 residues long. The CDR3: CASSFRTVSGNTIYF. In DNA form, the CDR3 reads TGTGCCAGCAGTTTCAGGACAGTCTCTGGAAACACCATATATTTT. The full variable domain, with the rest looked up from reference TRBV28 and TRBJ1-3, is DVKVTQSSRYLVKRTGEKVFLECVQDMDHENMFWYRQDPGLGLRLIYFSYDVKMKEKGDIPEGYSVSREKKERFSLILESASTNQTSMYLCASSFRTVSGNTIYFGEGSWLTVV.

V usage is TRBV2 and J usage is TRBJ1-6, with 10 bases fitting TRBD1. J gave up 7 bases and V 4 bases, and 1 base lay outside the gene matches. Germline CDR1 SNHLY, CDR2 FYNNEI. CDR3 length: 14 amino acids. As DNA, the CDR3 is TGTGCCAGCAGTGTGGACAGGGGGAATTCACCCCTCCACTTT. Protein sequence: CASSVDRGNSPLHF.

With regard to this clone: This sample also contains other DNA sequences that code for the same CDR3. This sequence joins TRBV6-5 and TRBJ1-4, with 8 bases lining up with TRBD1. The CDR3 is 14 amino acids. The germline CDR1 and CDR2 sequences are MNHEY and SVGAGI. V dropped 6 bases and J dropped 5; count of bases not matched to a gene: 5. The CDR3: CASRLTGANEKLFF. As DNA, the CDR3 is TGTGCCAGCAGGCTGACAGGGGCGAATGAAAAACTGTTTTTT.

In this sample, this clone turned up once. The chain is built from TRBV7-9 and TRBJ2-5; maybe TRBD2 (6 bases). V shed 6 bases and J shed 5 bases, with 13 bases lying between them. Germline V gene data show CDR1 as SEHNR and CDR2 as FQNEAQ (reference sequence). The CDR3 has 13 residues. CDR3 in DNA: TGTGCCAGCAGGACCAGGGAGGTCGAGACCCAGTACTTC. This translates into CASRTREVETQYF. The variable domain in full, completed from reference TRBV7-9 and TRBJ2-5, reads DTGVSQNPRHKITKRGQNVTFRCDPISEHNRLYWYRQTLGQGPEFLTYFQNEAQLEKSRLLSDRFSAERPKGSFSTLEIQRTEQGDSAMYLCASRTREVETQYFGPGTRLLVL.

This chain connects TRBV18 to TRBJ2-7; 11 bases fit TRBD1. In germline, CDR1 is KGHSH, CDR2 LQKENI. V lost 5 bases, J lost 2 bases, and 8 bases stayed unmatched. The CDR3 is 16 residues long. The chain's CDR3 is CASSEGTGGTPYEQYF. CDR3 in DNA: TGTGCCAGCTCAGAAGGGACAGGGGGTACTCCCTACGAGCAGTACTTC.

The rearrangement links TRBV30 to TRBJ2-7; TRBD1 matches 7 bases. Germline lookup yields CDR1 GTSNPN and CDR2 SVGIG (reference sequence). There are 13 residues in the CDR3. Unmatched junction bases numbered 7, after V lost 5 bases and J lost 3 bases. CDR3 nucleotides: TGTGCCTGGGAAAGGGGGCGGATCTACGAGCAGTACTTC. It specifies CAWERGRIYEQYF.

The CDR3 is CASSEVRGGNTIYF. The CDR3 DNA is TGTGCCAGCAGTGAAGTCAGGGGGGGAAACACCATATATTTT. This chain links TRBV2 with TRBJ1-3; 7 nucleotides agree with TRBD1. V was pared by 1 base and J by 4 bases, with 1 base of the junction left unmatched. The CDR3 has 14 amino acids. The germline gives CDR1 SNHLY, CDR2 FYNNEI.

This clone showed up just a few times. V gene TRBV5-8 combines with J gene TRBJ1-5; 9 nucleotides agree with TRBD1. J gave up 0 bases and V 3 bases, and 4 bases lay outside the gene matches. CDR3 length equals 16 residues. Per the germline V gene, CDR1 is SGHTS and CDR2 is YDEGEE. Here the CDR3 reads CASSWGQGISNQPQHF. CDR3 coding DNA: TGTGCCAGCAGCTGGGGACAGGGCATTAGCAATCAGCCCCAGCATTTT. Full variable domain (outside the CDR3, taken from reference TRBV5-8 and TRBJ1-5): EAGVTQSPTHLIKTRGQQATLRCSPISGHTSVYWYQQALGLGLQFLLWYDEGEERNRGNFPPRFSGRQFPNYSSELNVNALELEDSALYLCASSWGQGISNQPQHFGDGTRLSIL.

The rearrangement links TRBV18 to TRBJ2-7; 8 bases agree with TRBD1. The CDR3 is 16 amino acids. CDR1 and CDR2 (germline): KGHSH, LQKENI. V lost 1 base and J lost 2; bases outside the gene matches: 7. CDR3 loop: CASSPLFLDRAYEQYF. CDR3 in DNA: TGTGCCAGCTCACCACTATTTTTGGACAGGGCCTACGAGCAGTACTTC. The full variable domain, its missing parts supplied by reference TRBV18 and TRBJ2-7, is NAGVMQNPRHLVRRRGQEARLRCSPMKGHSHVYWYRQLPEEGLKFMVYLQKENIIDESGMPKERFSAEFPKEGPSILRIQQVVRGDSAAYFCASSPLFLDRAYEQYFGPGTRLTVT.

This sequence joins TRBV5-1 and TRBJ2-7; 9 positions match TRBD2. Trimming removed 0 bases from V and 10 bases from J; junction bases left unmatched: 8. The length of the CDR3 is 14 residues. Germline CDR1 is SGHRS and CDR2 is YFSETQ. In DNA, the CDR3 is TGCGCCAGCAGCTTGGACGCGGGAGGGCCGCACCAGTACTTC. Its protein product is CASSLDAGGPHQYF.

The V call is TRBV5-8, the J call TRBJ1-4; D perhaps matches TRBD1 (6 bases). This CDR3 spans 17 amino acids. Trimming shortened V by 2 bases and J by 7 bases, and 21 bases separated the two germline ends. CDR1 is SGHTS, CDR2 YDEGEE, per germline. For the CDR3, the DNA is TGTGCCAGCAGCTTAAACGCAGGAGGCAGGGGTTTTGAAAAACTGTTTTTT. It yields the protein CASSLNAGGRGFEKLFF.

The chain is built from TRBV2 and TRBJ1-4; perhaps TRBD1 as D (5 bases). The ends were cut back, 6 bases at V and 0 bases at J, with 14 bases in the middle. The CDR3 is 16 amino acids. Germline V CDR1 and CDR2: SNHLY, FYNNEI. The CDR3 sequence is CASSRRQSPTNEKLFF. The CDR3 bases are TGTGCCAGCAGCCGTCGACAGTCCCCAACTAATGAAAAACTGTTTTTT.

V and J are TRBV7-6 and TRBJ2-3; possibly TRBD1 for D (6 bases). V was pared by 4 bases and J by 6 bases, with 17 bases between. Germline CDR1 reads SGHVS; CDR2 reads FNYEAQ. This CDR3 is 15 amino acids long. As DNA, the CDR3 is TGTGCCAGCAGCTGGACTTCACAGGGAGCCGATACGCAGTATTTT. This translates into CASSWTSQGADTQYF.

The chain carries TRBV4-3 and TRBJ2-3; 8 bases fit TRBD2. V shed 4 bases, J shed 2 bases, and the junction held 8 bases outside the gene matches. Germline CDR1 LGHNA, CDR2 YSLEER. The CDR3 totals 16 residues. The CDR3 is CASSRHIAGNTDTQYF. In nucleotides, the CDR3 is TGCGCCAGCAGCCGACATATAGCGGGGAACACAGATACGCAGTATTTT.

This chain links TRBV30 with TRBJ2-5; no reliable D call. CDR3 length equals 13 residues. Germline lookup yields CDR1 GTSNPN and CDR2 SVGIG (reference sequence). V was shortened by 4 bases and J by 2 bases, with 11 bases between the two germline ends. The CDR3 nucleotides are TGTGCCTGGAAGAGATGGTATCAAGAGACCCAGTACTTC. Its translation: CAWKRWYQETQYF.

V is TRBV29-1 and J is TRBJ2-3; D is possibly TRBD2 (6 bases). The CDR3 loop spans 13 amino acids. With 4 bases removed from V and 0 bases from J, the gap between germline ends came to 8 bases. Germline CDR1 reads SQVTM; CDR2 reads ANQGSEA. CDR3 loop: CSVGSGSTDTQYF. CDR3 nucleotide sequence: TGCAGCGTTGGCAGCGGGAGCACAGATACGCAGTATTTT.

The chain uses TRBV30 and TRBJ1-5; 8 positions agree with TRBD1. The germline CDR1 and CDR2 sequences are GTSNPN and SVGIG (reference sequence). After removal of 5 bases from V and 4 bases from J, the junction contained 4 bases not matched to a gene. The CDR3 length is 13 residues. CDR3 nucleotide sequence: TGTGCCTGGGACAGGGGAATTAATCAGCCCCAGCATTTT. Translating gives CAWDRGINQPQHF.

This clone was picked up a small number of times. This sequence joins TRBV16 and TRBJ2-7; D remains unclear. The length of the CDR3 is 12 residues. The V gene lost 3 bases and the J gene lost 3 bases, with 6 bases spanning the gap. Per germline, CDR1 KGHSY and CDR2 FQNENV. The CDR3 DNA reads as TGTGCCAGCAGCCAGTTTAACTACGAGCAGTACTTC. Protein: CASSQFNYEQYF. The full variable domain, completed using reference TRBV16 and TRBJ2-7, is GEEVAQTPKHLVRGEGQKAKLYCAPIKGHSYVFWYQQVLKNEFKFLISFQNENVFDETGMPKERFSAKCLPNSPCSLEIQATKLEDSAVYFCASSQFNYEQYFGPGTRLTVT.